A selection of T cell receptor beta chains follows, all from one sample in a study of T-cell memory formation after mild COVID-19. A single record per CDR3 protein comes from TCRdb applying MiXCR to the 5' RACE reads. Of about 260,000 distinct CDR3 sequences in the sample, approximately 8.4% were seen once. The sample was PBMCs or a T cell subset sorted from them (not recorded which). Every receptor here comes from a man younger than 35 who had mild COVID-19 (a few samples of this study predate the infection). Cell type and time point are not known. CDR3s leave out the opening cysteine and the closing phenylalanine or tryptophan. The D gene is left open where the match is weak.

v_call	j_call	d_call	cdr3_aa
TRBV7-8	TRBJ2-7	.	ASSFRGTYEQY
TRBV5-1	TRBJ2-1	.	ASSVTLNEQF
TRBV7-2	TRBJ2-2	TRBD1	ASSISGQGATGELF
TRBV20-1	TRBJ2-1	.	SAQRGSSYNEQF
TRBV4-1	TRBJ2-4	.	ASSQHQGVQNIQY
TRBV7-8	TRBJ1-5	.	ASSPIRLLHTDYSNQPQH
TRBV5-1	TRBJ1-3	TRBD1	ASSVTGDGNTIY
TRBV5-1	TRBJ2-5	TRBD1	ASSLVGQVGETQY
TRBV7-8	TRBJ2-5	.	ASSRGRVQETQY
TRBV10-3	TRBJ2-1	.	AISESGHNNNEQF
TRBV5-1	TRBJ1-2	TRBD1	ASSLPGGLEGYT
TRBV5-1	TRBJ1-1	.	ASRYRDNTEAF
TRBV30	TRBJ2-7	.	AWSSGIRGEQY
TRBV7-2	TRBJ2-3	.	ASSAQTATQY
TRBV29-1	TRBJ1-4	TRBD1	SVAGGTGNEKLF
TRBV29-1	TRBJ2-5	TRBD1	SVSNWDRRGETQY
TRBV27	TRBJ1-2	.	ASSLSKGTVNYGYT
TRBV20-1	TRBJ2-7	TRBD1	SATTGGTYEQY
TRBV29-1	TRBJ2-7	.	SVEDYGARY
TRBV29-1	TRBJ1-1	.	SAWGGENTEAF
TRBV6-2/TRBV6-3	TRBJ2-7	TRBD2	ASSGGAYEQY
TRBV5-5	TRBJ1-2	.	ASSPAPTIWTYGYT
TRBV11-2	.	.	ASSLDWGPGELF
TRBV5-1	TRBJ1-6	.	ASSLLGQRGNSPLH